One and the same sample provided the 19 T cell receptor beta chains below, sequenced in a study of shared T cell receptors in the human thymus. TCRdb's copy holds only in-frame clones and misses some; the assay was immunoSEQ multiplex PCR. The sample contains some 660,000 clones, about 87% of which appear only once. A further study also used this sample, focusing on human thymus T cells.

The sample consisted of thymocytes. Receptor source: a boy younger than two with a congenital heart defect.

The rearrangement links TRBV5-1 to TRBJ1-5, with 8 bases lining up with TRBD1. The CDR3 runs to 13 residues. Germline trimming cut 4 bases from V and 6 bases from J; bases unmatched to any gene: 3. In germline, CDR1 is SGHRS, CDR2 YFSETQ. CDR3 in DNA: TGCGCCAGCAGCATACAGGGGGGTCAGCCCCAGCATTTT. Amino acid sequence: CASSIQGGQPQHF.

V is TRBV2 and J is TRBJ1-2; TRBD1 might be the D (5 bases). The CDR3 is 16 amino acids. Trimming left V 0 bases short and J 4 bases short, with 15 bases between. From germline, CDR1 is SNHLY and CDR2 FYNNEI. This chain's CDR3 is CASSEAPGESPYGYTF. The CDR3 region has the DNA TGTGCCAGCAGTGAAGCGCCGGGGGAGTCTCCCTATGGCTACACCTTC. The full variable domain, in which reference TRBV2 and TRBJ1-2 provide the parts outside the CDR3, is EPEVTQTPSHQVTQMGQEVILRCVPISNHLYFYWYRQILGQKVEFLVSFYNNEISEKSEIFDDQFSVERPDGSNFTLKIRSTKLEDSAMYFCASSEAPGESPYGYTFGSGTRLTVV.

The V and J genes are TRBV14 and TRBJ2-2; D unresolved. Germline CDR1 reads SGHDN; CDR2 reads FVKESK. The CDR3 is 14 residues long. V was pared by 0 bases and J by 6 bases, with 8 bases between. The DNA for the CDR3 is TGTGCCAGCAGCCAAGAAGGAGATCCCGGGGAGCTGTTTTTT. This gives the protein CASSQEGDPGELFF.

The chain links TRBV5-8 to TRBJ1-3; D not certain. Germline V lookup: CDR1 SGHTS, CDR2 YDEGEE. This CDR3 contains 18 residues. Between the trimmed V and J ends, which lost 3 bases and 3 bases, there was a span of 22 bases. The CDR3 bases are TGTGCCAGCAGCTCGACGCCCCGGGTCCAGACCTTTGGAAACACCATATATTTT. Protein sequence: CASSSTPRVQTFGNTIYF.

This chain uses TRBV5-1 with TRBJ2-3, with 9 bases aligning to TRBD1. Germline lookup yields CDR1 SGHRS and CDR2 YFSETQ. The CDR3 runs to 16 residues. The trim removed 3 bases at V and 1 base at J, leaving 6 bases unmatched. CDR3 sequence (DNA): TGCGCCAGCAGCTCTTACAGGGGGCGAGGCACAGATACGCAGTATTTT. Its translation is CASSSYRGRGTDTQYF.

This chain uses TRBV6-1 with TRBJ2-5, with 8 bases aligning to TRBD1. Losses at the gene ends were 6 bases for V and 4 bases for J; bases not matched to a gene: 7. CDR1 is MNHNS and CDR2 is SASEGT in the germline V gene. This CDR3 is 14 amino acids long. The CDR3 spells CASSHRGNLETQYF. The CDR3 coding sequence is TGTGCCAGCAGCCACAGGGGGAATCTAGAGACCCAGTACTTC.

The V and J genes are TRBV27 and TRBJ2-7, with 13 positions matching TRBD2. CDR3 length: 17 amino acids. Germline CDR1 reads MNHEY; CDR2 reads SMNVEV (reference sequence). Trimming cost V 6 bases and J 7 bases; bases outside gene matches: 15. The CDR3 loop is CASRDGLAGEVPREQYF. CDR3 sequence (DNA): TGTGCCAGCAGAGACGGACTAGCGGGAGAGGTGCCCCGGGAGCAGTACTTC.

The CDR3 bases are TGCGCCAGCAGCCCCATAGCGGGAGGGCCAATAGATACGCAGTATTTT. Residues: CASSPIAGGPIDTQYF. The J gene is TRBJ2-3, the V gene TRBV10-1; 11 bases line up with TRBD2. Per the germline V gene, CDR1 is WNHNN and CDR2 is SYGVQD (reference sequence). The CDR3 is 16 residues long. V trimming: 6 bases; J trimming: 5 bases; junction bases outside the gene matches: 10.

The chain has TRBV28 and TRBJ2-7; 9 nucleotides line up with TRBD1. The CDR3 totals 15 residues. The ends lost 8 bases at V and 0 bases at J; junction bases unmatched: 8. The germline V gene encodes CDR1 MDHEN and CDR2 SYDVKM. CDR3 DNA sequence: TGTGCCAGCCGGGTGGACAGGGGTGGCTCCTACGAGCAGTACTTC. Protein product: CASRVDRGGSYEQYF. Full variable domain (rest looked up from reference TRBV28 and TRBJ2-7): DVKVTQSSRYLVKRTGEKVFLECVQDMDHENMFWYRQDPGLGLRLIYFSYDVKMKEKGDIPEGYSVSREKKERFSLILESASTNQTSMYLCASRVDRGGSYEQYFGPGTRLTVT.

This chain joins TRBV7-2 and TRBJ2-1; 7 bases fit TRBD2. V dropped 2 bases and J dropped 5; count of bases not matched to a gene: 9. The CDR3 runs to 16 residues. Germline V gene lookup returns CDR1 SGHTA and CDR2 FQGNSA. The CDR3 DNA reads TGTGCCAGCAGCTTATATGCGGGAGCTTCCGACAATGAGCAGTTCTTC. Residues: CASSLYAGASDNEQFF.

The genes are TRBV4-1 and TRBJ2-3; TRBD2 aligns across 8 bases. The V and J ends lost 2 bases and 8 bases, in that order; junction bases with no gene match: 15. The germline CDR1 and CDR2 sequences are MGHRA and YSYEKL. The CDR3 is made up of 17 amino acids. The DNA for the CDR3 is TGCGCCAGCAGCCAACCCACTACGGGGGGGGATGTAGGTACGCAGTATTTT. It is translated as CASSQPTTGGDVGTQYF.

This clone showed up just a few times. The V call is TRBV14, the J call TRBJ1-1; TRBD1 is a possible D gene (6 bases). This CDR3 is built from 13 residues. The germline CDR1 and CDR2 sequences are SGHDN and FVKESK. Trimming removed 4 bases from V and 6 bases from J, with 12 bases in between. The CDR3 nucleotides read TGTGCCAGCAGCCTTATGGGGGCCGCTGAAGCTTTCTTT. Its translation: CASSLMGAAEAFF.

The genes are TRBV28 and TRBJ2-6; the D gene is possibly TRBD1 (6 bases). Germline CDR1 reads MDHEN; CDR2 reads SYDVKM. Trimming left V 3 bases short and J 6 bases short, with 15 bases between. The CDR3 runs 16 residues. Written as DNA, the CDR3 is TGTGCCAGCAGTTTGAGGGCAGGGGTAGAGGCCAACGTCCTGACTTTC. Amino acids: CASSLRAGVEANVLTF.

V gene TRBV18 combines with J gene TRBJ1-1; no clear D. The length of the CDR3 is 13 residues. Between the trimmed V and J ends, which lost 2 bases and 5 bases, there was a span of 9 bases. Germline-derived CDR1 and CDR2 are KGHSH and LQKENI. This CDR3 is CASSPSQWTEAFF. DNA for the CDR3: TGTGCCAGCTCACCATCTCAGTGGACTGAAGCTTTCTTT.

This rearrangement joins TRBV7-2 to TRBJ2-7, with 9 bases aligning to TRBD1. The germline CDR1 and CDR2 sequences are SGHTA and FQGNSA. Trimming at V came to 5 bases and at J to 0 bases, leaving 8 bases not matched to a gene. CDR3 length: 16 residues. The CDR3 DNA is TGTGCCAGCAGCACCCAGGACAGGGGACTCTCCTACGAGCAGTACTTC. It codes for CASSTQDRGLSYEQYF.

CDR3 sequence (DNA): TGTGCCAGCAGCTTGAGCGGGATCGGTAGCTACGAGCAGTACTTC. Its protein is CASSLSGIGSYEQYF. The chain recombines TRBV5-8 with TRBJ2-7; TRBD2 agrees at 7 bases. The CDR3 loop spans 15 amino acids. The V segment lost 1 base and the J segment 3 bases; nucleotides outside the gene matches: 7. Germline CDR1 SGHTS, CDR2 YDEGEE.

CDR3 residues: CARQGKNTGELFF. The CDR3, as DNA: TGTGCCAGACAGGGTAAGAACACCGGGGAGCTGTTTTTT. The chain combines TRBV27 with TRBJ2-2, with a weak D call TRBD1 (6 bases). This CDR3 contains 13 residues. From germline, CDR1 is MNHEY and CDR2 SMNVEV (reference sequence). The V and J ends lost 9 bases and 1 base respectively, with 9 bases between them.

The V gene is TRBV12-5, the J gene TRBJ2-7; perhaps TRBD1 as D (5 bases). This CDR3 is 15 amino acids long. Trimming stripped 0 bases from V and 6 bases from J, with 15 bases between. Germline-derived CDR1 and CDR2 are LGHNT and FRNRAP. The CDR3 sequence is CASGLVVAGKSEQYF. The CDR3 DNA is TGTGCTAGTGGTTTGGTAGTGGCAGGGAAGAGCGAGCAGTACTTC.

The chain is built from TRBV4-1 and TRBJ2-3, with 11 nucleotides matching TRBD2. V was clipped by 3 bases and J by 6 bases; unmatched bases: 14. This CDR3 spans 18 amino acids. Germline V gene data show CDR1 as MGHRA and CDR2 as YSYEKL. Here the CDR3 DNA reads TGCGCCAGCAGCCAGATGCTGACTAGCGGGAAATCAAGGGATACGCAGTATTTT. Encoded protein: CASSQMLTSGKSRDTQYF.